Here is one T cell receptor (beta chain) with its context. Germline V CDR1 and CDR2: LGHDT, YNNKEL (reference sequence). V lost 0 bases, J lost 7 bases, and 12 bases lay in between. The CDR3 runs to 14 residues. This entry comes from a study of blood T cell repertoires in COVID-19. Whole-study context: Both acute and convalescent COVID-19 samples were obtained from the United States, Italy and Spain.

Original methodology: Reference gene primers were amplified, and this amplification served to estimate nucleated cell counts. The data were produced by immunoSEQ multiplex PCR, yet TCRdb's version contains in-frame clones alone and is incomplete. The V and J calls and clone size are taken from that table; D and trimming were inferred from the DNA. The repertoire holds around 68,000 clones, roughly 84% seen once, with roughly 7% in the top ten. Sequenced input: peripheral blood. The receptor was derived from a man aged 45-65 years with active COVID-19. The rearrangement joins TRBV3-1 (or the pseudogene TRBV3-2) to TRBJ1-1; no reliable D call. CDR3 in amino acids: CASSQDAGEGEAFF. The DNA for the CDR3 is TGTGCCAGCAGCCAAGACGCTGGAGAGGGTGAAGCTTTCTTT.